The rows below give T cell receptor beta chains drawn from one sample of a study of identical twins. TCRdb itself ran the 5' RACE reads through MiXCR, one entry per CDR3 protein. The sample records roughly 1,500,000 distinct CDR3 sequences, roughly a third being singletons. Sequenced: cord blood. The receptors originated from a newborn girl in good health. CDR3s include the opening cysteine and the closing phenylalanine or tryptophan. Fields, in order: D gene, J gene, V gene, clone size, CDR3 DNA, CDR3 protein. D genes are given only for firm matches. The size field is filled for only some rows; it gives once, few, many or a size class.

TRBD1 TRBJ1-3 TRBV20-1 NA TGCAGTGGCGGACAGGGCGGTGGAAACACCATATATTTT CSGGQGGGNTIYF
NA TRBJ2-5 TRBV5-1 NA TGCGCCAGCAGCTTGGTCGGGACGCGGTCCCAAGAGACCCAGTACTTC CASSLVGTRSQETQYF
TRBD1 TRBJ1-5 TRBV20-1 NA TGCAGTGCTAGAGGGACAGGGAGAATCAATCAGCCCCAGCATTTT CSARGTGRINQPQHF
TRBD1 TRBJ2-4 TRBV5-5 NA TGTGCCAGCAGCTTGGGGACAGGGGCCTACAATGAGCAGTACTTC CASSLGTGAYNEQYF
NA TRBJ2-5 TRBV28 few TGTGCCAGCAGGAACCTAGCTTCAGAGACCCAGTACTTC CASRNLASETQYF
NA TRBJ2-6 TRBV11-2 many TGTGCCAGCAGTTCACCATCTTCTGGGGCCAACGTCCTGACTTTC CASSSPSSGANVLTF
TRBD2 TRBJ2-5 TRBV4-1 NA TGCGCCAGCAGCCAAGCAACCGGGACTAGCGTGCAGTACTTC CASSQATGTSVQYF
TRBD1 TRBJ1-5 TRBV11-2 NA TGTGCCAGCAGCACTCCGGGACAGGGGCGGCAGCCCCAGCATTTT CASSTPGQGRQPQHF
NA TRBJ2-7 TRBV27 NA TGTGCCAGCAGTCGAACCGGGACCTTCACCTACGAGCAGTACTTC CASSRTGTFTYEQYF
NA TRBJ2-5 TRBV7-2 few TGTGCCAGCAGCTTTCCGGGGTCAACCCAGTACTTC CASSFPGSTQYF
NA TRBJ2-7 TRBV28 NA TGTGCCAGCAGCCACGGGACCCCGGCCTACGAGCAGTACTTC CASSHGTPAYEQYF
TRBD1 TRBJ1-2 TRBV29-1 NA TGCAGCGTTGCCTCCGGACAGGAAGGTGGCTACACCTTC CSVASGQEGGYTF
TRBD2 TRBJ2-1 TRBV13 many TGTGCCAGCAGCCCTAGACTAGCGGGGAGCTCCTACAATGAGCAGTTCTTC CASSPRLAGSSYNEQFF
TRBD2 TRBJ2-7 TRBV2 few TGTGCCAGCAGTGTGGCTAGCGGGGCCGAGCAGTACTTC CASSVASGAEQYF
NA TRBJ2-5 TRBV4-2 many TGTGCCAGCAGCCAAGACAAAGGAGAGACCCAGTACTTC CASSQDKGETQYF
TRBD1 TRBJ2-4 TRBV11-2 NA TGTGCCAGCAGCTTAGATGGTACGGGACAGGTATTAGCCAAAAACATTCAGTACTTC CASSLDGTGQVLAKNIQYF
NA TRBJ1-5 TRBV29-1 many TGCAGCGTTTGCCGGGGGGAGAATCAGCCCCAGCATTTT CSVCRGENQPQHF
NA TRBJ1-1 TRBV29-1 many TGCAGTCACTCGGGGGCGGCGAACACTGAAGCTTTCTTT CSHSGAANTEAFF